These T cell receptor beta chains were read from a single sample in a study of CD4 T cells in relation to SARS-CoV-2 and coronaviruses. Some clones are missing from TCRdb's copy, which holds only in-frame ones; the method was immunoSEQ multiplex PCR. The sample gives roughly 25,000 clones, about 77% of which show up once; approximately 18% is in the top ten. No antigen is known for these receptors. The sample consisted of CD4+ T cells from PBMCs, cultured in vitro. These receptors were collected from a human donor in good health. CDR3s leave out the opening cysteine and the closing phenylalanine or tryptophan.

cdr3_length	v_call	j_call	cdr3_aa
14	TRBV4-3	TRBJ1-5	ASSQEQGEGNQPQH
13	TRBV4-3	TRBJ2-7	ASSQDSGSSYEQY
15	TRBV5-6	TRBJ2-2	ASSSMGAPPNTGELF
16	TRBV4-1	TRBJ2-3	ASSLRDRGPIMTDTQY
13	TRBV19	TRBJ2-1	ASSIEGGSYNEQF
13	TRBV5-6	TRBJ2-1	ASSSTSPMINEQF
11	TRBV19	TRBJ1-2	ASSPGTGYGYT
12	TRBV5-4	TRBJ1-4	ASSLGAVREKLF
10	TRBV5-8	TRBJ1-1	ASSRRGPRAF
13	TRBV7-3	TRBJ2-5	ASSPGQGASETQY
12	TRBV28	TRBJ2-3	ASTSGAQGDTQY
12	TRBV5-8	TRBJ1-5	ASSSSGSVQPQH
13	TRBV9	TRBJ2-7	ASSVGLAAGGEQY
12	TRBV11-1	TRBJ1-1	ASSLSSRATEAF
12	TRBV29-1	TRBJ1-2	SETPTGAGYGYT
14	TRBV6-2/TRBV6-3	TRBJ2-7	ASSPRAGRGSYEQY
11	TRBV20-1	TRBJ2-7	SASGGVLFEQY
11	TRBV5-1	TRBJ1-2	ASSSGYVYGYT
15	TRBV5-1	TRBJ2-1	ASSLDSTGQGWHEQF
11	TRBV7-2	TRBJ1-2	ASSLGQSYGYT
10	TRBV12-3/TRBV12-4	TRBJ1-2	ASRGQYYGYT
12	TRBV5-6	TRBJ1-2	ASSLWLLGDGYT